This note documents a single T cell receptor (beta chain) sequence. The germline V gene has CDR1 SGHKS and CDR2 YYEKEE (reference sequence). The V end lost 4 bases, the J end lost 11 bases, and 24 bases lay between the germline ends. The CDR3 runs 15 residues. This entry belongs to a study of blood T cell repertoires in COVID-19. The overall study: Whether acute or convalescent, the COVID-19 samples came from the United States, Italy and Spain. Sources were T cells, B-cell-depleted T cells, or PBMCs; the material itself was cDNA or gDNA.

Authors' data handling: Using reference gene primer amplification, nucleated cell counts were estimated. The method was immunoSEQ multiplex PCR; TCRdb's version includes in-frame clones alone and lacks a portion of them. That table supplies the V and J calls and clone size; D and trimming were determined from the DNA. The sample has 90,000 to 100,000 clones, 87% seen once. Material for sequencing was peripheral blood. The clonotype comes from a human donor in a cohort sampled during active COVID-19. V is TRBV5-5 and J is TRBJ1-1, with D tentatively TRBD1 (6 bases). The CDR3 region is CASSVRGGTVVVAFF. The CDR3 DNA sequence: TGTGCCAGCAGCGTCAGGGGTGGCACAGTGGTCGTGGCTTTCTTT.